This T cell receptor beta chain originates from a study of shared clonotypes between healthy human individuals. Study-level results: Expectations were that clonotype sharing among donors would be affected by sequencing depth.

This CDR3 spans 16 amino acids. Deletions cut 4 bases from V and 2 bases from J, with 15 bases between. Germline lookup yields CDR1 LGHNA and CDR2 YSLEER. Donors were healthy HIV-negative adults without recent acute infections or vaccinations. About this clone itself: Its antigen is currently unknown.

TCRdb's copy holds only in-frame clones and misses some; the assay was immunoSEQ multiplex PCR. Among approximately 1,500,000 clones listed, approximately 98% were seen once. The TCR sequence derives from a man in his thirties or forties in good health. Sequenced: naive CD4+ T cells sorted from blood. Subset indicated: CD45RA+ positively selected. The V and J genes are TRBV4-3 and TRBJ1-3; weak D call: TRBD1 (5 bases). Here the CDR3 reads CASSPRGSPTGNTIYF. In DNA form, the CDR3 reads TGCGCCAGCAGCCCCCGGGGGTCCCCCACTGGAAACACCATATATTTT.